Included here is one TCR beta chain sequence, with context. One end of the junction fails to match germline, which may point to a read error. The data originate from a study of blood T cell repertoires in COVID-19. The table came from immunoSEQ multiplex PCR; TCRdb's copy has only in-frame clones and leaves some out. Among 200,000 to 250,000 clones listed, 90% to 95% were seen once. Germline CDR1 and CDR2: SGHTA and FQGTGA. The CDR3 runs to 14 residues. The rearrangement joins TRBV7-3 to TRBJ2-3; no clear D gene. The sequenced material came from PBMCs or T cells enriched from blood (not recorded which). The source of this sequence is a woman aged 18-30 years who had recovered from COVID-19. CDR3 coding DNA: TGTGCCAGCAGCCCAAGACTTGGCACGGATACGCAGTATTTT. This encodes CASSPRLGTDTQYF. Variable domain in full (rest from reference TRBV7-3 and TRBJ2-3): GAGVSQTPSNKVTEKGKYVELRCDPISGHTALYWYRQSLGQGPEFLIYFQGTGAADDSGLPNDRFFAVRPEGSVSTLKIQRTERGDSAVYLCASSPRLGTDTQYFGPGTRLTVL.